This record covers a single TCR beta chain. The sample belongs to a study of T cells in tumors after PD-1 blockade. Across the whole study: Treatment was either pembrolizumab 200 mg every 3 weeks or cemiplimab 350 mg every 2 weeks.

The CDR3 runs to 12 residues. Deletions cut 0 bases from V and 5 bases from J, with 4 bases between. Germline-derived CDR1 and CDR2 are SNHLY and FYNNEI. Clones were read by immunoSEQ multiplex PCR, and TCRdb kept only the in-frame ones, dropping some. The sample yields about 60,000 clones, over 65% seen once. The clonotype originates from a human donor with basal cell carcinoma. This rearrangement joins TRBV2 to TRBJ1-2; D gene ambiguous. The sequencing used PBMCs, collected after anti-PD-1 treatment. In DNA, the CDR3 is TGTGCCAGCAGTGAAGCGGGTTATGGCTACACCTTC. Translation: CASSEAGYGYTF.